This T cell receptor beta chain was captured by sequencing in a study of CD8+ T cells in alopecia areata. RNA was isolated and reverse transcribed to cDNA, the sequencing template. The data were produced by immunoSEQ multiplex PCR, yet TCRdb's version contains in-frame clones alone and is incomplete. The sample lists 90,000 to 120,000 clones, 58% occurring once. Germline lookup yields CDR1 LNHDA and CDR2 SQIVND (reference sequence). The V gene lost 4 bases and the J gene lost 3 bases, with 16 bases spanning the gap. There are 16 residues in the CDR3. It was from PBMCs that CD4+ and CD8+ T cells were sorted.

Sequenced input: NKG2D-low CD8+ T cells sorted from blood. V and J are TRBV19 and TRBJ1-5; D is possibly TRBD1 (5 bases). The clonotype comes from a human donor with alopecia areata. CDR3 amino acids: CASSTYLAGLNQPQHF. The CDR3 DNA reads TGTGCCAGTAGTACATACCTGGCGGGGCTCAATCAGCCCCAGCATTTT. The complete variable domain, with remaining parts taken from reference TRBV19 and TRBJ1-5, reads DGGITQSPKYLFRKEGQNVTLSCEQNLNHDAMYWYRQDPGQGLRLIYYSQIVNDFQKGDIAEGYSVSREKKESFPLTVTSAQKNPTAFYLCASSTYLAGLNQPQHFGDGTRLSIL.